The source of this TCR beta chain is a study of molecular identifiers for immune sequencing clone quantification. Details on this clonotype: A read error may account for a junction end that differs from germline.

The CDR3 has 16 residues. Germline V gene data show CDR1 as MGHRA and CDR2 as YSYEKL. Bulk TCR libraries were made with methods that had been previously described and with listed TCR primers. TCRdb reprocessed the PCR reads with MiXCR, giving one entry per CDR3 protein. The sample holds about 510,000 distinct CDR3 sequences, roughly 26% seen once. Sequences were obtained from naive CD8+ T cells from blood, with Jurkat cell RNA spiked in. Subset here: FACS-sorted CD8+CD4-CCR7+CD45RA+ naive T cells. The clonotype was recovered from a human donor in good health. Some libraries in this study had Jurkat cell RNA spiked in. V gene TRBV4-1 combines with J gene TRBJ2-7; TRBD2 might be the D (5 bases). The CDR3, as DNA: TGCGCCAGCAGCCAAGAGAGCGGTACCCATTCCTACAAGCAGTACTTC. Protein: CASSQESGTHSYKQYF.